This T cell receptor beta chain was sequenced for a study of T cells after yellow fever vaccination. Study-level findings and limits: Weaker in magnitude, the secondary response showed a faster peak on day 5 versus 15. Clones that expanded after primary vaccination mostly reappeared after the booster (roughly 95% CD4, approximately 85% CD8). Abundant bulk-derived clonotypes could contaminate FACS-sorted repertoires.

This clonotype was observed a few times. Its antigen is currently unknown. Trimming took off 3 bases at V and 7 bases at J, with 6 bases between the two ends. The CDR3 is made up of 11 amino acids. Germline lookup yields CDR1 MNHEY and CDR2 SVGAGI. 5'RACE template switching generated TCR cDNA, adding a universal primer site and UMIs. TCRdb redid the calling of the 5' RACE reads with MiXCR, one entry per CDR3 protein. The repertoire includes under 300,000 distinct CDR3 sequences, 6.5% to 8.5% of them detected once, and about 0.9% sits in the top ten. The material was CD4+ T cells sorted from PBMCs, obtained 15 days after the yellow fever booster vaccination. The TCR was taken from a man aged 25 to 40 who received the YFV17D yellow fever vaccine. The chain joins TRBV6-5 to TRBJ1-1; no firm D call. CDR3 DNA: TGTGCCAGCAGTTATGGGTTTGAAGCTTTCTTT. Translating it yields CASSYGFEAFF.